The T cell receptor (beta chain) under discussion was sequenced for a study of T cell repertoires in cytomegalovirus infection. MiXCR was run by TCRdb on the reads, yielding one entry per CDR3 protein. Altogether 250,000 to 300,000 distinct CDR3 sequences are present, around 13% being singletons, with the ten largest covering around 9%. The receptor was derived from a human donor in good health (CMV status not recorded). Some clones in this sample may be carry-over from other donors' samples. The sequenced sample was PBMCs.

In DNA form, the CDR3 reads TGCAGTGCTAGAGGGGACCTCACCGGGGAGCTGTTTTTT. It translates to CSARGDLTGELFF. The genes are TRBV20-1 and TRBJ2-2; D could derive from TRBD1 or TRBD2 (5 bases each). This CDR3 has 13 amino acids. V was trimmed by 1 base and J by 4 bases, leaving 7 bases between them. Germline values: CDR1 DFQATT, CDR2 SNEGSKA (reference sequence).